One and the same sample provided the 31 T cell receptor beta chains below, sequenced in a study of T cell responses to AZD1222 COVID-19 vaccine. Sequenced by immunoSEQ multiplex PCR; TCRdb stores in-frame clones only, minus some. The repertoire consists of about 180,000 clones, with approximately 86% occurring once and the leading ten covering more than 9%. This sample comprised peripheral blood, obtained 28 days after the second AZD1222 dose. Receptors were obtained from an adult who received the AZD1222 COVID-19 vaccine.

The chain joins TRBV6-5 to TRBJ1-2; the match to TRBD1 covers 10 bases. Germline CDR1 and CDR2: MNHEY and SVGAGI. V shed 7 bases and J 7 bases; nucleotides not matched to a gene: 12. The CDR3 runs to 15 residues. CDR3 amino acids: CASMVDRTGGTGYTF. The CDR3 DNA follows: TGTGCCAGCATGGTCGACCGGACAGGGGGGACTGGCTACACCTTC.

This clone showed up just once. This chain connects TRBV7-3 to TRBJ1-1, with D unresolved. V was cut by 3 bases and J by 1 base, with 6 bases left in between. Germline V gene sequence: CDR1 SGHTA, CDR2 FQGTGA. The CDR3 is made up of 13 amino acids. The DNA of the CDR3 is TGTGCCAGCAGCTTGTCCGAGAACACTGAAGCTTTCTTT. Translating it yields CASSLSENTEAFF.

This clone came up a few times. This chain connects TRBV6-2 or TRBV6-3 to TRBJ2-1; TRBD2 agrees at 9 bases. The CDR3 contains 15 residues. Germline V gene lookup returns CDR1 MNHEY and CDR2 SVGEGT. Trimming removed 5 bases from V and 6 bases from J; junction bases left unmatched: 8. CDR3: CASSLPAGGPNEQFF. The CDR3 DNA follows: TGTGCCAGCAGTCTCCCGGCGGGGGGGCCCAATGAGCAGTTCTTC.

This chain connects TRBV5-6 to TRBJ2-7; D possibly corresponds to TRBD2 (5 bases). V shed 1 base and J shed 5 bases, with 13 bases lying between them. CDR3 length equals 14 residues. Germline assignment: CDR1 SGHDT and CDR2 YYEEEE. Here the CDR3 reads CASSLRGPDHEQYF. In DNA form, the CDR3 reads TGTGCCAGCAGCTTGAGAGGGCCGGACCACGAGCAGTACTTC.

The V and J genes are TRBV7-3 and TRBJ1-2; 7 bases fit TRBD1. This CDR3 is 14 amino acids long. The germline V gene has CDR1 SGHTA and CDR2 FQGTGA. J was trimmed by 4 bases and V by 5 bases; bases with no gene match: 7. The CDR3 reads CASSTPDRIYGYTF. CDR3 DNA sequence: TGTGCCAGCAGCACTCCGGACAGGATCTATGGCTACACCTTC.

The V call is TRBV7-9, the J call TRBJ1-6, with a possible D match to TRBD1 (5 bases). Trimming stripped 3 bases from V and 8 bases from J, with 11 bases between. The CDR3 spans 14 residues. CDR1 is SEHNR, CDR2 FQNEAQ, per germline (reference sequence). CDR3 DNA: TGTGCCAGCAGCTTCAGAGGGGATGATTCACCCCTCCACTTT. Translating gives CASSFRGDDSPLHF.

This clone occurred a few times. The chain has TRBV6-1 and TRBJ1-2; unclear D gene. Germline V gives CDR1 MNHNS, CDR2 SASEGT. V was shortened by 1 base and J by 4 bases, with 4 bases between the two germline ends. The CDR3 totals 12 residues. The CDR3 nucleotides read TGTGCCAGCAGTGAAGAAGTCTATGGCTACACCTTC. It codes for CASSEEVYGYTF.

This clone was detected once. The genes are TRBV5-4 and TRBJ1-2; 8 bases are shared with TRBD1. CDR1 is SGHNT, CDR2 YYREEE, per germline (reference sequence). The trim removed 4 bases at V and 8 bases at J, leaving 13 bases unmatched. The CDR3 is 15 amino acids. CDR3 region: CASSKVRQGQRGYTF. CDR3 nucleotide sequence: TGTGCCAGCAGCAAGGTTCGACAGGGGCAACGCGGCTACACCTTC.

CDR3 sequence (DNA): TGCGCCAGCAGCCCCCCCGGGGGACAGAGCTCCTATAATTCACCCCTCCACTTT. Translated, it gives CASSPPGGQSSYNSPLHF. This sequence joins TRBV4-1 and TRBJ1-6, with 7 bases lining up with TRBD1. From germline, CDR1 is MGHRA and CDR2 YSYEKL. The CDR3 covers 18 residues. Trimming at V came to 4 bases and at J to 0 bases, leaving 9 bases not matched to a gene.

This clone was counted once. This rearrangement joins TRBV19 to TRBJ1-1; D uncertain. Deletions cut 7 bases from V and 3 bases from J, with 21 bases between. CDR3 length equals 16 residues. CDR1 LNHDA and CDR2 SQIVND come from the germline V gene (reference sequence). The chain's CDR3 is CASKRPSVLPDTEAFF. DNA for the CDR3: TGTGCCAGTAAGAGGCCCTCAGTACTGCCGGACACTGAAGCTTTCTTT.

This clone turned up a few times. The J gene is TRBJ1-2, the V gene TRBV11-2; 7 positions match TRBD1. After removal of 4 bases from V and 6 bases from J, the junction contained 11 bases not matched to a gene. The germline V gene has CDR1 SGHAT and CDR2 FQNNGV. CDR3 size: 15 residues. This CDR3 is CASSSMGRGLDGYTF. The CDR3 coding sequence is TGTGCCAGCAGCTCCATGGGGAGGGGGCTGGATGGCTACACCTTC.

The rearrangement joins TRBV5-8 to TRBJ1-5; 7 bases match TRBD1. The CDR3 runs to 16 residues. After removal of 4 bases from V and 0 bases from J, the junction contained 7 bases not matched to a gene. Germline CDR1 reads SGHTS; CDR2 reads YDEGEE. The CDR3 DNA is TGTGCCAGCAGCGAGGGACAGCTATATAGCAATCAGCCCCAGCATTTT. Protein: CASSEGQLYSNQPQHF.

V usage is TRBV9 and J usage is TRBJ2-7; tentative D call: TRBD2 (5 bases). With 2 bases removed from V and 7 bases from J, the gap between germline ends came to 10 bases. This CDR3 contains 12 residues. Germline V gene sequence: CDR1 SGDLS, CDR2 YYNGEE. The CDR3 region has the DNA TGTGCCAGCAGCGTTAAAGGGAGAGAGCAGTACTTC. This translates into CASSVKGREQYF. Looking up the rest from reference TRBV9 and TRBJ2-7 gives the full variable domain: DSGVTQTPKHLITATGQRVTLRCSPRSGDLSVYWYQQSLDQGLQFLIQYYNGEERAKGNILERFSAQQFPDLHSELNLSSLELGDSALYFCASSVKGREQYFGPGTRLTVT.

The genes are TRBV9 and TRBJ2-1, with 7 bases lining up with TRBD2. Germline V CDR1 and CDR2: SGDLS, YYNGEE. Trimming at V came to 0 bases and at J to 5 bases, leaving 5 bases not matched to a gene. The CDR3 runs 15 residues. Here the CDR3 DNA reads TGTGCCAGCAGCGTAGGGGCTAGCGGACACAATGAGCAGTTCTTC. Amino acid sequence: CASSVGASGHNEQFF.

This clone was recorded once. V and J are TRBV12-3 or TRBV12-4 and TRBJ2-5, with a possible D match to TRBD2 (6 bases). Trimming removed 7 bases at V and 5 bases at J, with 11 bases between. The CDR3 is 12 residues long. CDR3 residues: CASNLGLETQYF. The DNA for the CDR3 is TGTGCCAGCAACTTGGGACTTGAGACCCAGTACTTC.

The J gene is TRBJ2-1, the V gene TRBV6-4; either TRBD1 or TRBD2 may supply D (5 bases each). Trimming removed 1 base at V and 4 bases at J, with 14 bases between. Germline CDR1 is MRHNA and CDR2 is SNTAGT. The CDR3 is 16 residues long. The CDR3 reads CASSDLPGRGYNEQFF. For the CDR3, the DNA is TGTGCCAGCAGTGACTTACCGGGACGGGGATACAATGAGCAGTTCTTC.

V gene TRBV5-1 combines with J gene TRBJ1-1; D call uncertain. This CDR3 spans 13 amino acids. Germline lookup yields CDR1 SGHRS and CDR2 YFSETQ. V gave up 2 bases and J gave up 6 bases, with 11 bases separating them. The CDR3 bases are TGCGCCAGCAGCTTCGGAGTAAGCGCTGAAGCTTTCTTT. Its protein product is CASSFGVSAEAFF. The full variable domain, its missing parts supplied by reference TRBV5-1 and TRBJ1-1, is KAGVTQTPRYLIKTRGQQVTLSCSPISGHRSVSWYQQTPGQGLQFLFEYFSETQRNKGNFPGRFSGRQFSNSRSEMNVSTLELGDSALYLCASSFGVSAEAFFGQGTRLTVV.

The chain carries TRBV6-2 or TRBV6-3 and TRBJ2-1; a weak D match, TRBD1 (5 bases). This CDR3 is 17 amino acids long. Trimming shortened V by 2 bases and J by 6 bases, and 20 bases separated the two germline ends. The germline V gene has CDR1 MNHEY and CDR2 SVGEGT. The CDR3 reads CASSYRQQGLWTNEQFF. CDR3 nucleotides: TGTGCCAGCAGTTACCGGCAGCAGGGCTTATGGACCAATGAGCAGTTCTTC.

The chain employs TRBV15 and TRBJ2-7, with 7 bases identical to TRBD1. Trimming cost V 3 bases and J 0 bases; bases outside gene matches: 2. The CDR3 totals 14 residues. Per the germline V gene, CDR1 is LNHNV and CDR2 is YYDKDF (reference sequence). The CDR3, as DNA: TGTGCCACCAGCAGTCGGACAGGCTCCTACGAGCAGTACTTC. Translation gives CATSSRTGSYEQYF.

The chain couples TRBV27 to TRBJ1-4; D is possibly TRBD1 (5 bases). Germline V gene lookup returns CDR1 MNHEY and CDR2 SMNVEV (reference sequence). This CDR3 region has 15 residues. The germline V and J ends were trimmed by 3 bases and 0 bases, with 8 bases remaining between them. The CDR3 protein is CASSFGAATNEKLFF. The CDR3 DNA is TGTGCCAGCAGTTTTGGGGCAGCAACTAATGAAAAACTGTTTTTT.

The chain has TRBV4-2 and TRBJ1-2; 8 positions agree with TRBD1. The CDR3 contains 16 residues. The J segment lost 8 bases and the V segment lost 1 base, leaving 12 bases of the junction unmatched. Germline loops: CDR1 LGHNA, CDR2 YNFKEQ. The CDR3 nucleotides read TGTGCCAGCAGCCAAGGAGACAGGGGCGGCTCCCGAGGCTACACCTTC. Protein sequence: CASSQGDRGGSRGYTF.

The table lists this clone with a few counts. The chain recombines TRBV4-1 with TRBJ2-5; perhaps D is TRBD1 or TRBD2 (5 bases each). This CDR3 spans 15 amino acids. Trimming took 1 base from V and 2 from J, leaving 11 bases between them. Per the germline V gene, CDR1 is MGHRA and CDR2 is YSYEKL. Written as DNA, the CDR3 is TGCGCCAGCAGCCAAGCGCCGGGACGGCAAGAGACCCAGTACTTC. Its translation: CASSQAPGRQETQYF.

The rearrangement joins TRBV2 to TRBJ1-1; 9 bases line up with TRBD1. This CDR3 is 13 amino acids long. CDR1 SNHLY and CDR2 FYNNEI come from the germline V gene. V shed 10 bases and J 3 bases; nucleotides not matched to a gene: 6. In DNA, the CDR3 is TGTGCCATCTCGGACAGGGGCGACACTGAAGCTTTCTTT. Amino acid sequence: CAISDRGDTEAFF.

The V and J genes are TRBV27 and TRBJ2-1; 9 bases are shared with TRBD2. V was clipped by 1 base and J by 2 bases; unmatched bases: 3. Germline CDR1 MNHEY, CDR2 SMNVEV (reference sequence). The CDR3 is 16 residues long. CDR3: CASSLWSGGPYNEQFF. The CDR3 region has the DNA TGTGCCAGCAGTTTATGGAGCGGGGGGCCCTACAATGAGCAGTTCTTC.

Of note for this clone: This sample includes further DNA sequences coding for the same CDR3. This chain joins TRBV12-3 or TRBV12-4 and TRBJ1-6; no clear D gene. The CDR3 is 11 residues long. Trimming cost V 1 base and J 12 bases, with 4 bases left between them. For the CDR3, the DNA is TGTGCCAGCAGTTTAGGGGGACCCCTCCACTTT. Its protein product is CASSLGGPLHF.

This chain connects TRBV7-9 to TRBJ1-1, with D hard to call. The V end lost 1 base, the J end lost 12 bases, and 9 bases lay between the germline ends. CDR1 and CDR2 (germline): SEHNR, FQNEAQ (reference sequence). The CDR3 loop spans 11 amino acids. The CDR3 reads CASSLVEESFF. CDR3 sequence (DNA): TGTGCCAGCAGCTTAGTTGAAGAGTCTTTCTTT. The full variable domain, completed using reference TRBV7-9 and TRBJ1-1, is DTGVSQNPRHKITKRGQNVTFRCDPISEHNRLYWYRQTLGQGPEFLTYFQNEAQLEKSRLLSDRFSAERPKGSFSTLEIQRTEQGDSAMYLCASSLVEESFFGQGTRLTVV.

The chain combines TRBV10-3 with TRBJ2-7; the match to TRBD1 covers 10 bases. The CDR3 has 12 residues. The germline gives CDR1 ENHRY, CDR2 SYGVKD. J gave up 6 bases and V 11 bases, and 7 bases lay outside the gene matches. The CDR3 protein is CASRQGAVEQYF. For the CDR3, the DNA is TGTGCCTCACGACAGGGGGCGGTCGAGCAGTACTTC.

V is TRBV7-2 and J is TRBJ1-2; D call uncertain. This CDR3 comprises 11 residues. V lost 4 bases and J 4 bases, leaving 4 bases between the germline ends. CDR1 SGHTA and CDR2 FQGNSA come from the germline V gene. The CDR3 DNA reads TGTGCCAGCAGCTCCAGCTATGGCTACACCTTC. Residues: CASSSSYGYTF.

The V call is TRBV28, the J call TRBJ2-3, with 7 bases lining up with TRBD2. Germline values: CDR1 MDHEN, CDR2 SYDVKM. V trimming: 6 bases; J trimming: 2 bases; junction bases outside the gene matches: 11. The CDR3 has 16 amino acids. The CDR3 is CASSPRVGGYTDTQYF. Here the CDR3 DNA reads TGTGCCAGCAGCCCCCGGGTGGGGGGGTACACAGATACGCAGTATTTT.

The chain has TRBV6-1 and TRBJ1-2; 8 bases match TRBD1. In germline, CDR1 is MNHNS, CDR2 SASEGT. The CDR3 is 16 amino acids. Trimming took 1 base from V and 6 from J; bases not matched to a gene: 10. The CDR3 reads CASSEGTGRYDDGYTF. CDR3 DNA: TGTGCCAGCAGTGAAGGGACAGGGCGATACGATGATGGCTACACCTTC.

The chain has TRBV4-1 and TRBJ1-1; 7 positions agree with TRBD1. The CDR3 has 15 amino acids. In germline, CDR1 is MGHRA, CDR2 YSYEKL. J lost 1 base, V lost 3 bases, and 5 bases had no gene match. CDR3 in amino acids: CASSQGDRSNTEAFF. In DNA, the CDR3 is TGCGCCAGCAGCCAGGGGGACAGATCGAACACTGAAGCTTTCTTT.